The T cell receptor beta chain described here comes from a study of PD-1 blockade in mismatch repair-deficient tumors. Across the study: Enrolled about 2012-2016, patients had progressing, pretreated mismatch repair-deficient cancers of about twelve types. Overall study results and limits: Tumor-resident clones, often absent from pretreatment blood, expanded after pembrolizumab and then contracted.

All patients were mismatch repair deficient, assessed by either PCR or immunohistochemistry. TCR sequencing covered a few patients who responded to pembrolizumab. Using immunoSEQ multiplex PCR, the repertoire was profiled, and TCRdb retains in-frame clones only, with some absent. The data contain roughly 130,000 clones, 88% of them seen just once; the ten biggest clones take up 12%. To note about this clone: Its antigen is as yet unknown.

V lost 4 bases and J 3 bases, leaving 10 bases between the germline ends. This CDR3 spans 13 amino acids. CDR1 MNHEY and CDR2 SMNVEV come from the germline V gene (reference sequence). The sample here was peripheral blood, taken approximately 70 weeks after starting pembrolizumab. The rearrangement uses TRBV27 and TRBJ2-7; TRBD2 is a possible D gene (6 bases). The sequence was obtained from an adult with mismatch repair-deficient cancer. The CDR3 reads CASSWGGSYEQYF. The CDR3 region has the DNA TGTGCCAGCAGTTGGGGAGGTAGCTACGAGCAGTACTTC.